The clone carrying this T cell receptor beta chain has only a few counts. These data belong to a study of post-analysis software for immune sequencing data. About the research overall: Included courses were relapsing-remitting and secondary progressive multiple sclerosis; progressive-relapsing multiple sclerosis was also included.

cDNA libraries for TCR beta contained unique molecular identifiers. MiXCR was run by TCRdb on the PCR reads, yielding one entry per CDR3 protein. The sample has 350,000 to 500,000 distinct CDR3 sequences; 30% to 45% are singletons. Specimen: blood. The sequence was collected from a girl aged 2-9 years with multiple sclerosis.

The CDR3 spells CASSARVQETQYF. CDR3 in DNA: TGTGCCAGCAGCGCGAGAGTCCAAGAGACCCAGTACTTC. The J gene is TRBJ2-5, the V gene TRBV5-6, with D unresolved. V lost 4 bases to trimming and J lost 1 base, with 8 bases between them. This CDR3 is built from 13 residues. CDR1 is SGHDT and CDR2 is YYEEEE in the germline V gene.